The 17 T cell receptor beta chains in this list originate from one sample, sequenced in a study of glioma-infiltrating T cells. TCR alpha and beta CDR3 regions were amplified from RNA using iRepertoire nested multiplex PCR. TCRdb re-called the multiplex PCR reads through MiXCR, storing one row per CDR3 protein. The profile shows fewer than 90,000 distinct CDR3 sequences, 23% of them singletons. Sequencing was carried out using glioma tissue, nonneoplastic brain tissue, or PBMCs (not recorded which). The receptors were sampled from a human donor with low-grade glioma or glioblastoma, undergoing nonglioma brain surgery, or in good health (not recorded which).

This clonotype was seen a handful of times. The rearrangement joins TRBV12-3 or TRBV12-4 to TRBJ2-6, with D uncertain. CDR3 length equals 15 residues. V was trimmed by 6 bases and J by 0 bases, leaving 9 bases between them. Written as DNA, the CDR3 is TGTGCCAGCAGACCCCATGGCTCTGGGGCCAACGTCCTGACTTTC. Protein product: CASRPHGSGANVLTF.

This clonotype was counted ten times or more. The V gene is TRBV15, the J gene TRBJ2-3; the match to TRBD2 covers 8 bases. Germline lookup yields CDR1 LNHNV and CDR2 YYDKDF (reference sequence). Trimming cost V 5 bases and J 2 bases; bases outside gene matches: 6. CDR3 size: 15 residues. This chain's CDR3 is CATSRRTSNTDTQYF. CDR3 nucleotides: TGTGCCACCAGCCGACGGACTAGCAACACAGATACGCAGTATTTT.

This clonotype was seen many times. This may come from a read error, since a much larger clone is one base off. The chain links TRBV11-2 to TRBJ1-5, with 9 bases that match TRBD1. CDR3 length equals 14 residues. J was trimmed by 4 bases and V by 4 bases; bases with no gene match: 2. Looked up from germline, CDR1 is SGHAT and CDR2 is FQNNGV. The CDR3 nucleotides are TGTGCCAGCAGCTGGGGGACAGGGAATCAGCCCCAGCATTTT. As protein: CASSWGTGNQPQHF.

This clonotype showed up just a few times. The J gene is TRBJ2-1, the V gene TRBV29-1; perhaps TRBD2 as D (5 bases). V was cut by 4 bases and J by 6 bases, with 16 bases left in between. This CDR3 region has 14 residues. Per the germline V gene, CDR1 is SQVTM and CDR2 is ANQGSEA. CDR3 nucleotides: TGCAGCGTTGTCCGGGAACTGCCGCCCAATGAGCAGTTCTTC. This translates into CSVVRELPPNEQFF.

The chain recombines TRBV5-4 with TRBJ1-2; 8 positions match TRBD1. The CDR3 is 15 amino acids. V shed 1 base and J 4 bases; nucleotides not matched to a gene: 6. CDR1 is SGHNT, CDR2 YYREEE, per germline (reference sequence). The DNA of the CDR3 is TGTGCCAGCAGCTTGTACGGACAGGGAGTCTATGGCTACACCTTC. It specifies CASSLYGQGVYGYTF.

There are many counts of this clonotype. The chain has TRBV6-1 and TRBJ2-5; 7 bases map to TRBD1. Germline CDR1 is MNHNS and CDR2 is SASEGT. This CDR3 has 14 amino acids. After removal of 8 bases from V and 4 bases from J, the junction contained 10 bases not matched to a gene. This chain's CDR3 is CASHKTGLVETQYF. The CDR3 bases are TGTGCCAGCCACAAGACAGGGCTGGTAGAGACCCAGTACTTC.

This clonotype appeared a few times. Sequence at one end of the junction differs from germline and may be a read error. The gene calls are TRBV4-2 and TRBJ1-2; 12 bases match TRBD1. Looked up from germline, CDR1 is LGHNA and CDR2 is YNFKEQ. CDR3 length: 17 residues. The CDR3 coding sequence is TGTGCCAGCAGCCAAGATGGGACAGGGGGCCATAACTATGGCCACACCTTC. Its protein product is CASSQDGTGGHNYGHTF.

This clonotype appeared a single time. The chain joins TRBV6-6 to TRBJ2-5; TRBD2 matches at 9 bases. Trimming took 10 bases from V and 2 from J; bases not matched to a gene: 8. Germline lookup yields CDR1 MNHNY and CDR2 SVGAGI (reference sequence). The CDR3 covers 14 residues. CDR3 DNA sequence: TGTGCCACCTTGAAGAGCGGGGGGCAAGAGACCCAGTACTTC. The encoded protein is CATLKSGGQETQYF.

This clonotype appeared a few times. The chain recombines TRBV19 with TRBJ2-3, with D possibly being TRBD2 (6 bases). V lost 7 bases, J lost 4 bases, and 15 bases lay in between. This CDR3 region has 14 residues. CDR1 and CDR2 from the germline V gene are LNHDA and SQIVND (reference sequence). The CDR3 reads CASTHTSIADTQYF. DNA for the CDR3: TGTGCCAGTACCCATACTAGCATCGCAGATACGCAGTATTTT. Combining the CDR3 with reference TRBV19 and TRBJ2-3 gives the whole variable domain DGGITQSPKYLFRKEGQNVTLSCEQNLNHDAMYWYRQDPGQGLRLIYYSQIVNDFQKGDIAEGYSVSREKKESFPLTVTSAQKNPTAFYLCASTHTSIADTQYFGPGTRLTVL.

This clonotype turned up a few times. The chain employs TRBV7-9 and TRBJ2-1; TRBD2 matches 12 bases. Looked up from germline, CDR1 is SEHNR and CDR2 is FQNEAQ (reference sequence). The CDR3 length is 16 residues. V lost 4 bases and J lost 6; bases outside the gene matches: 7. This chain's CDR3 is CASSYPSGGGVNEQFF. The DNA of the CDR3 is TGTGCCAGCAGCTACCCTAGCGGGGGGGGGGTCAATGAGCAGTTCTTC.

This clonotype occurred many times. The gene calls are TRBV6-1 and TRBJ1-1, with unresolved D. Trimming took off 6 bases at V and 1 base at J, with 9 bases between the two ends. This CDR3 is built from 13 residues. In germline, CDR1 is MNHNS, CDR2 SASEGT. CDR3 nucleotides: TGTGCCAGCAGCCCCAACACGAACACTGAAGCTTTCTTT. It is translated as CASSPNTNTEAFF.

This clonotype came up many times. This rearrangement joins TRBV18 to TRBJ2-3; D call uncertain. This CDR3 contains 15 residues. Deletions cut 5 bases from V and 0 bases from J, with 12 bases between. Per germline, CDR1 KGHSH and CDR2 LQKENI. CDR3 in DNA: TGTGCCAGCTCATTAAACGACGGTAGCACAGATACGCAGTATTTT. This sequence encodes CASSLNDGSTDTQYF.

This clonotype was seen repeatedly, ten times or more. The V and J genes are TRBV10-2 and TRBJ1-1; tentative D call: TRBD1 (5 bases). Looked up from germline, CDR1 is WSHSY and CDR2 is SAAADI. The V end lost 1 base, the J end lost 4 bases, and 10 bases lay between the germline ends. The CDR3 is 14 amino acids. The CDR3 spells CASSEWGPGTEAFF. CDR3 nucleotides: TGCGCCAGCAGTGAGTGGGGCCCCGGCACTGAAGCTTTCTTT.

This clonotype was observed at least ten times. V gene TRBV7-2 combines with J gene TRBJ1-4, with D unresolved. Germline CDR1 is SGHTA and CDR2 is FQGNSA. Trimming took 2 bases from V and 0 from J, leaving 13 bases between them. The length of the CDR3 is 17 residues. The CDR3 nucleotides are TGTGCCAGCAGCTTATTAGGAAGACTAGCAACTAATGAAAAACTGTTTTTT. This translates into CASSLLGRLATNEKLFF.

Ten or more counts support this clonotype. The chain combines TRBV6-1 with TRBJ1-2; D might be TRBD1 (5 bases). V was clipped by 11 bases and J by 4 bases, with 23 bases between them. Germline V gives CDR1 MNHNS, CDR2 SASEGT. The CDR3 contains 15 residues. The CDR3 spells CALSGGAARAYGYTF. Here the CDR3 DNA reads TGTGCCTTATCAGGCGGGGCAGCCAGAGCCTATGGCTACACCTTC.

Ten or more counts support this clonotype. This chain connects TRBV12-3 or TRBV12-4 to TRBJ2-3; D is tentatively TRBD1 or TRBD2 (5 bases each). Trimming took 2 bases from V and 0 from J, leaving 15 bases between them. This CDR3 is built from 17 residues. The CDR3 reads CASSLYGTGRSTDTQYF. DNA of the CDR3: TGTGCCAGCAGTTTATACGGGACGGGACGGAGCACAGATACGCAGTATTTT.

This clonotype was found many times. The chain joins TRBV20-1 to TRBJ2-3, with D perhaps matching TRBD2 (6 bases). V was shortened by 0 bases and J by 0 bases, with 10 bases between the two germline ends. The CDR3 spans 15 residues. From germline, CDR1 is DFQATT and CDR2 SNEGSKA (reference sequence). The CDR3 region has the DNA TGCAGTGCTAGAGATAGGACTACTAGCACAGATACGCAGTATTTT. Protein: CSARDRTTSTDTQYF.